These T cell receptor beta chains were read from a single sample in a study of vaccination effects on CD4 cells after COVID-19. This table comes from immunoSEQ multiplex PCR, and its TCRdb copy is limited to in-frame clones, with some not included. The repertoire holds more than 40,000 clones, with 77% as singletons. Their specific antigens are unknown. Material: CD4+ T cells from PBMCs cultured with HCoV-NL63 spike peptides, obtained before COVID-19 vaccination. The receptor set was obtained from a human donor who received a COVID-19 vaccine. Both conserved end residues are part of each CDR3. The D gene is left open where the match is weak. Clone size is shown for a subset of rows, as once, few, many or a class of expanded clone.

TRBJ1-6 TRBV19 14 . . CASSIGGFNSPLHF TGTGCCAGTAGTATTGGGGGCTTTAATTCACCCCTCCACTTT
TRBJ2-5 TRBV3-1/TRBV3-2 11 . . CASSLGQTQYF TGTGCCAGCAGCCTTGGTCAGACCCAGTACTTC
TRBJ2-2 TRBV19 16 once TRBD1 CASSRFDRGTTGELFF TGTGCCAGTAGTAGGTTTGACAGGGGAACCACCGGGGAGCTGTTTTTT
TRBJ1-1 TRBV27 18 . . CASSPRVVKGGWNTEAFF TGTGCCAGCAGCCCGAGGGTAGTCAAGGGCGGGTGGAACACTGAAGCTTTCTTT
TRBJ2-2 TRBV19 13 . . CASSIGGTGELFF TGTGCCAGTAGTATAGGGGGCACCGGGGAGCTGTTTTTT
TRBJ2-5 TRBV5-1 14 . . CASSLGHLQETQYF TGCGCCAGCAGCTTGGGACACCTACAAGAGACCCAGTACTTC
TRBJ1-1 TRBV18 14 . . CASSPGGGNTEAFF TGTGCCAGCTCACCGGGGGGAGGGAACACTGAAGCTTTCTTT
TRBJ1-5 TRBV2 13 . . CASSENPNQPQHF TGTGCCAGCAGTGAAAACCCCAATCAGCCCCAGCATTTT
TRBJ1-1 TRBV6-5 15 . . CASRSPRAGATEAFF TGTGCCAGCAGGTCACCCCGGGCCGGGGCCACTGAAGCTTTCTTT
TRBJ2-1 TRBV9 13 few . CASSVYSYNEQFF TGTGCCAGCAGCGTTTACAGCTACAATGAGCAGTTCTTC
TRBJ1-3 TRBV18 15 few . CASSPGQERGNTIYF TGTGCCAGCTCACCGGGGCAGGAAAGGGGAAACACCATATATTTT
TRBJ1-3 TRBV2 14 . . CASYGGRFGNTIYF TGTGCCAGCTACGGGGGGCGATTTGGAAACACCATATATTTT
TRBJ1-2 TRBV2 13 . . CASRIGHAYGYTF TGTGCCAGCCGGATCGGGCATGCCTATGGCTACACCTTC
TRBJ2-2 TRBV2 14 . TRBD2 CASTSGPNTGELFF TGTGCCAGCACTAGCGGGCCGAACACCGGGGAGCTGTTTTTT
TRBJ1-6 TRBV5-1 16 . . CASSPQAGGDNSPLHF TGCGCCAGCAGCCCCCAGGCGGGGGGCGATAATTCACCCCTCCACTTT
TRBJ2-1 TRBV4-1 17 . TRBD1 CASSHYLGQSSYNEQFF TGCGCCAGCAGCCACTACTTGGGACAGAGCTCCTACAATGAGCAGTTCTTC
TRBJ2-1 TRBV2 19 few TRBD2 CASSVKPSGGLASYNEQFF TGTGCCAGCAGTGTAAAGCCTAGCGGGGGGTTGGCATCCTACAATGAGCAGTTCTTC
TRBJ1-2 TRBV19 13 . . CASRKQGLQGYTF TGTGCCAGTAGAAAACAGGGTTTACAAGGCTACACCTTC
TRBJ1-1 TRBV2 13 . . CASRNTGRTEAFF TGTGCCAGCAGGAATACAGGGAGGACTGAAGCTTTCTTT
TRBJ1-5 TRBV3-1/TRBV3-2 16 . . CASSQGYRRSNQPQHF TGTGCCAGCAGCCAAGGGTACAGGAGGAGCAATCAGCCCCAGCATTTT
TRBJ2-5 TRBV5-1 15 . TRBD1 CASSLARTGSGTQYF TGCGCCAGCAGCTTGGCCCGGACAGGGAGTGGGACCCAGTACTTC
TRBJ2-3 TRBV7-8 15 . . CASSLGRVETDTQYF TGTGCCAGCAGCTTAGGGAGGGTGGAAACAGATACGCAGTATTTT
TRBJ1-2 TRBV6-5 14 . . CASSYSTEIRGYTF TGTGCCAGCAGTTACTCGACAGAGATCCGCGGCTACACCTTC
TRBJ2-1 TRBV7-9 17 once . CASSFPSWGGLYNEQFF TGTGCCAGCAGCTTCCCGAGTTGGGGGGGCCTCTACAATGAGCAGTTCTTC
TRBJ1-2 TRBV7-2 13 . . CASSLGVGYGYTF TGTGCCAGCAGCTTAGGTGTGGGCTATGGCTACACCTTC
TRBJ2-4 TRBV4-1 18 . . CASSQGSAGPLAKNIQYF TGCGCCAGCAGCCAAGGAAGTGCGGGGCCACTAGCCAAAAACATTCAGTACTTC
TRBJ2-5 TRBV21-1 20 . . CASETEDRALAGGRKETQYF TGTGCCAGCGAAACGGAAGACAGGGCTCTAGCGGGGGGCCGTAAAGAGACCCAGTACTTC
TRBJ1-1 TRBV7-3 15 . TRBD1 CASSVGQGGNTEAFF TGTGCCAGCAGCGTTGGACAGGGGGGGAACACTGAAGCTTTCTTT